This note documents a single T cell receptor (beta chain) sequence. No antigen is known for it. In the same sample, other DNA sequences code for this CDR3. The data stem from a study of shared clonotypes between healthy human individuals. Overall study: Participating donors consisted of a couple of women and a few men aged 18 to 49. Study results and caveats: Clonotypes shared by all four donors outscored non-shared clonotypes in generation probability. Naive CD4 clonotypes overlapped across several donors at roughly 5%.

The method was immunoSEQ multiplex PCR; TCRdb's version includes in-frame clones alone and lacks a portion of them. This table has 2 million to 2.5 million clones, approximately 94% appearing once. Trimming pared 5 bases from V and 4 bases from J, leaving 9 bases between. This CDR3 spans 11 amino acids. CDR1 and CDR2 from the germline V gene are GTSNPN and SVGIG (reference sequence). The chain is built from TRBV30 and TRBJ2-7; maybe TRBD1 (5 bases). The receptor's source is a man in his late teens or twenties in good health. The specimen sequenced was naive CD4+ T cells sorted from blood. Subset described: CD45RA+ positively selected. The CDR3 here is CAWGDSYEQYF. As DNA, the CDR3 is TGTGCCTGGGGTGACAGTTACGAGCAGTACTTC.